This T cell receptor beta chain comes out of a study of blood T cells in healthy people across ages. J was trimmed by 6 bases and V by 4 bases; bases with no gene match: 12. The CDR3 runs to 16 residues. Germline V gives CDR1 SEHNR, CDR2 FQNEAQ (reference sequence). Together with a sample-barcoded 5' primer, a J-beta primer mix was included in a second PCR lasting about 7 to 12 cycles. A template-switch adaptor with 12 random nucleotides tagged each cDNA molecule. Each CDR3 protein is one row after TCRdb ran MiXCR on the 5' RACE reads. The sample shows around 990,000 distinct CDR3 sequences, 20% to 25% of them seen only once. Each donor supplied approximately 10 milliliters of peripheral blood. This clonotype was observed a few times. This sample was shared with a second study, whose subject was T cells of mothers and their children. That work contributes: A few healthy Caucasian mothers and their six children donated.

This receptor was obtained from a girl aged 2 to 9 in good health. The sample consisted of blood. V is TRBV7-9 and J is TRBJ2-1; 7 nucleotides align to TRBD1. The CDR3 DNA reads as TGTGCCAGCAGCTCGACCACAGGGGAAGCTGGCAATGAGCAGTTCTTC. Its translation is CASSSTTGEAGNEQFF.